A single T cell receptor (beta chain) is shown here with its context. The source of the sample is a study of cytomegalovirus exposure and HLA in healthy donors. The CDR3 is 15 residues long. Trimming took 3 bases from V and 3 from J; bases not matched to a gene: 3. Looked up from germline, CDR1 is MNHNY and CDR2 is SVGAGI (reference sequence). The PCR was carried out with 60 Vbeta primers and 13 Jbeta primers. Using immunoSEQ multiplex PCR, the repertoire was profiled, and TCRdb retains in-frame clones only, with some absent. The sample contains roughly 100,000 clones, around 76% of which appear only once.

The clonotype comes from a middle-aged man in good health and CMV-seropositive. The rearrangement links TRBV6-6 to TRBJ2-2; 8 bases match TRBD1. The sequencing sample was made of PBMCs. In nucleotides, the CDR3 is TGTGCCAGCAGTTATCAGGGGGCTTACACCGGGGAGCTGTTTTTT. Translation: CASSYQGAYTGELFF.